This T cell receptor beta chain appears in the sequencing data of a study of T cell responses to AZD1222 COVID-19 vaccine. Clones were sequenced by immunoSEQ multiplex PCR, and TCRdb holds only the in-frame ones, with some missing. The sample contains 75,000 to 90,000 clones, approximately 91% of which appear only once. This CDR3 comprises 17 residues. The germline CDR1 and CDR2 sequences are LNHNV and YYDKDF (reference sequence). V lost 0 bases to trimming and J lost 0 bases, with 11 bases between them. Sequencing used peripheral blood, obtained on day 0 of AZD1222 vaccination. This receptor was taken from an adult in good health. This chain uses TRBV15 with TRBJ2-2; no definite D call. The CDR3 DNA reads TGTGCCACCAGCAGAGATCTTACCTTTACGAACACCGGGGAGCTGTTTTTT. It encodes CATSRDLTFTNTGELFF. The complete variable domain, with remaining parts taken from reference TRBV15 and TRBJ2-2, reads DAMVIQNPRYQVTQFGKPVTLSCSQTLNHNVMYWYQQKSSQAPKLLFHYYDKDFNNEADTPDNFQSRRPNTSFCFLDIRSPGLGDTAMYLCATSRDLTFTNTGELFFGEGSRLTVL.